This is a list of T cell receptor beta chains from one sample in a study of CD4 T cells in relation to SARS-CoV-2 and coronaviruses. No antigen has been identified for these receptors. Generated by immunoSEQ multiplex PCR, the TCRdb table keeps only in-frame clones and is missing some. The top ten hold roughly an eighth of the sample, which has 20,000 to 25,000 clones, around 80% seen once. Sequencing was performed on CD4+ T cells from PBMCs, cultured in vitro. The receptors here all came from a human donor in good health. The CDR3 runs from the conserved cysteine through the conserved F or W. Each record gives: D gene, V gene, clone size, J gene, CDR3 DNA, CDR3 protein. The D gene is left open where the match is weak. Size tells how often a clone was seen (once, few, many) or the class of an expanded clone, and some rows leave it out.

d_call: .
v_call: TRBV18
clone_size: .
j_call: TRBJ1-1
cdr3_nt: TGTGCCAGCTCCTCCGGACAGCCGAACACTGAAGCTTTCTTT
cdr3_aa: CASSSGQPNTEAFF

d_call: .
v_call: TRBV19
clone_size: .
j_call: TRBJ2-7
cdr3_nt: TGTGCCAGTAGTATCGGACAGGGTGCGGGAGTTTCCGAGCAGTACTTC
cdr3_aa: CASSIGQGAGVSEQYF

d_call: .
v_call: TRBV20-1
clone_size: .
j_call: TRBJ2-7
cdr3_nt: TGCAGTGCTAGTCTAGGGGGAACCACCTACGAGCAGTACTTC
cdr3_aa: CSASLGGTTYEQYF

d_call: .
v_call: TRBV9
clone_size: once
j_call: TRBJ2-3
cdr3_nt: TGTGCCAGCAGCCAGAGATCTAGGAGGGATACGCAGTATTTT
cdr3_aa: CASSQRSRRDTQYF

d_call: .
v_call: TRBV28
clone_size: .
j_call: TRBJ1-1
cdr3_nt: TGTGCCAGCAGTTTAGATACGGAGAACACTGAAGCTTTCTTT
cdr3_aa: CASSLDTENTEAFF

d_call: .
v_call: TRBV11-2
clone_size: .
j_call: TRBJ2-7
cdr3_nt: TGTGCCAGCAGCTTAGGGGCGGGTTGGACGGGGGAGCAGTACTTC
cdr3_aa: CASSLGAGWTGEQYF

d_call: .
v_call: TRBV19
clone_size: .
j_call: TRBJ2-1
cdr3_nt: TGTGCCAGTAAACGCGAGACTCGAAACAATGAGCAGTTCTTC
cdr3_aa: CASKRETRNNEQFF

d_call: TRBD1
v_call: TRBV11-2
clone_size: .
j_call: TRBJ2-2
cdr3_nt: TGTGCCAGCAGCATACAGGGGGCGAGCACCGGGGAGCTGTTTTTT
cdr3_aa: CASSIQGASTGELFF

d_call: TRBD2
v_call: TRBV20-1
clone_size: .
j_call: TRBJ2-5
cdr3_nt: TGCAGTGCTAGTCGGAGCGGGAGGGCCGGAGAGACCCAGTACTTC
cdr3_aa: CSASRSGRAGETQYF

d_call: TRBD1
v_call: TRBV5-1
clone_size: .
j_call: TRBJ2-5
cdr3_nt: TGCGCCAGCAGCATCCTACAGGGGGAGACCCAGTACTTC
cdr3_aa: CASSILQGETQYF

d_call: .
v_call: TRBV7-8
clone_size: .
j_call: TRBJ1-5
cdr3_nt: TGTGCCAGCAGCTCGGACAGAAATAGCAATCAGCCCCAGCATTTT
cdr3_aa: CASSSDRNSNQPQHF

d_call: TRBD1
v_call: TRBV5-1
clone_size: .
j_call: TRBJ2-5
cdr3_nt: TGCGCCAGCAGCCTCGGGGACGGGACAGCAAAAGAGACCCAGTACTTC
cdr3_aa: CASSLGDGTAKETQYF

d_call: TRBD2
v_call: TRBV5-1
clone_size: few
j_call: TRBJ2-1
cdr3_nt: TGCGCCAGCAGCTTGACTAGCGGAACCTACAATGAGCAGTTCTTC
cdr3_aa: CASSLTSGTYNEQFF

d_call: TRBD1
v_call: TRBV5-6
clone_size: .
j_call: TRBJ1-2
cdr3_nt: TGTGCCAGCAGCTCCGGGACAGGGGTGACTCGCTATGGCTACACCTTC
cdr3_aa: CASSSGTGVTRYGYTF

d_call: .
v_call: TRBV7-5
clone_size: .
j_call: TRBJ1-6
cdr3_nt: TGTGCCAGAAGCTTACCAGGGAACAATTCACCCCTCCACTTT
cdr3_aa: CARSLPGNNSPLHF

d_call: .
v_call: TRBV4-2
clone_size: .
j_call: TRBJ1-5
cdr3_nt: TGTGCCAGCAGCTATTCGGTTAGGGAGGCAGATCAGCCCCAGCATTTT
cdr3_aa: CASSYSVREADQPQHF

d_call: .
v_call: TRBV5-5
clone_size: .
j_call: TRBJ2-3
cdr3_nt: TGTGCCAGCAGTTTCCTAGCGAACACAGATACGCAGTATTTT
cdr3_aa: CASSFLANTDTQYF

d_call: .
v_call: TRBV5-5
clone_size: .
j_call: TRBJ2-7
cdr3_nt: TGTGCCAGCAGCTTGGACTTGTCTGGGGGAGGCTACGAGCAGTACTTC
cdr3_aa: CASSLDLSGGGYEQYF

d_call: TRBD2
v_call: TRBV5-1
clone_size: .
j_call: TRBJ2-1
cdr3_nt: TGCGCCAGCAGCCCAACCGGACTAGCGGGAGTTGCTAGCAATGAGCAGTTCTTC
cdr3_aa: CASSPTGLAGVASNEQFF

d_call: TRBD1
v_call: TRBV5-6
clone_size: .
j_call: TRBJ1-4
cdr3_nt: TGTGCCAGCAGCTTACAAACAGGGGGCTTTCCCGAAAAACTGTTTTTT
cdr3_aa: CASSLQTGGFPEKLFF

d_call: .
v_call: TRBV18
clone_size: .
j_call: TRBJ2-7
cdr3_nt: TGTGCCAGCTCCCTGGAGGGGCAGGCGGCGAACTTC
cdr3_aa: CASSLEGQAANF

d_call: .
v_call: TRBV5-5
clone_size: .
j_call: TRBJ1-1
cdr3_nt: TGTGCCAGCAGCTTGACAGGGAACACTGAAGCTTTCTTT
cdr3_aa: CASSLTGNTEAFF

d_call: .
v_call: TRBV25-1
clone_size: few
j_call: TRBJ2-2
cdr3_nt: TGTGCCAGCAGTGTAAGGGGCTTGAACACCGGGGAGCTGTTTTTT
cdr3_aa: CASSVRGLNTGELFF

d_call: .
v_call: TRBV21-1
clone_size: .
j_call: TRBJ2-7
cdr3_nt: TGTGCCAGCAGCAAAGCTTCTAGCGGGAGCCGGGACGAGCAGTACTTC
cdr3_aa: CASSKASSGSRDEQYF

d_call: TRBD1
v_call: TRBV27
clone_size: .
j_call: TRBJ2-1
cdr3_nt: TGTGCCAGCAGCCCGGGACAGGGGTTTTACAATGAGCAGTTCTTC
cdr3_aa: CASSPGQGFYNEQFF

d_call: TRBD2
v_call: TRBV3-1/TRBV3-2
clone_size: .
j_call: TRBJ2-1
cdr3_nt: TGTGCCAGCAGCCAAGTCACGGGAGGGCCCCACAATGAGCAGTTCTTC
cdr3_aa: CASSQVTGGPHNEQFF

d_call: .
v_call: TRBV6-1
clone_size: .
j_call: TRBJ1-2
cdr3_nt: TGTGCCAGCAGTGAAGACGGCCGCTATGGCTACACCTTC
cdr3_aa: CASSEDGRYGYTF

d_call: .
v_call: TRBV24-1
clone_size: once
j_call: TRBJ2-3
cdr3_nt: TGTGCCACCAGTGATTCGGCAGGGTACGCAGATACGCAGTATTTT
cdr3_aa: CATSDSAGYADTQYF

d_call: TRBD1
v_call: TRBV19
clone_size: .
j_call: TRBJ1-2
cdr3_nt: TGTGCCAGTCGACAGGGTTCTAACTATGGCTACACCTTC
cdr3_aa: CASRQGSNYGYTF

d_call: .
v_call: TRBV4-1
clone_size: few
j_call: TRBJ1-3
cdr3_nt: TGCGCCAGCAGCCAAGTCCGGGGAGAGGCTGGAAACACCATATATTTT
cdr3_aa: CASSQVRGEAGNTIYF

d_call: .
v_call: TRBV21-1
clone_size: .
j_call: TRBJ2-7
cdr3_nt: TGTGCCAGCAGCAAAAGTTTCAACCCCTACGAGCAGTACTTC
cdr3_aa: CASSKSFNPYEQYF

d_call: .
v_call: TRBV5-4
clone_size: .
j_call: TRBJ2-1
cdr3_nt: TGTGCCAGCAGCTTGGCGCGGGGCGCCGACAATGAGCAGTTCTTC
cdr3_aa: CASSLARGADNEQFF

d_call: .
v_call: TRBV15
clone_size: .
j_call: TRBJ2-3
cdr3_nt: TGTGCCACCAGCAGAGATCGGGGCACAGATACGCAGTATTTT
cdr3_aa: CATSRDRGTDTQYF

d_call: .
v_call: TRBV14
clone_size: .
j_call: TRBJ2-1
cdr3_nt: TGTGCCAGCAGCCCTCTTTTGAGCTCCTACAATGAGCAGTTCTTC
cdr3_aa: CASSPLLSSYNEQFF

d_call: TRBD1
v_call: TRBV5-1
clone_size: .
j_call: TRBJ2-5
cdr3_nt: TGCGCCAGCCAAACGGCGGGACAGGGCCAAGAGACCCAGTACTTC
cdr3_aa: CASQTAGQGQETQYF

d_call: .
v_call: TRBV30
clone_size: .
j_call: TRBJ1-5
cdr3_nt: TGTGCCTGGAGTGGCGGCAGGGGTAGCAATCAGCCCCAGCATTTT
cdr3_aa: CAWSGGRGSNQPQHF

d_call: .
v_call: TRBV7-9
clone_size: .
j_call: TRBJ2-4
cdr3_nt: TGTGCCAGCAGCTTGGCAGGGATGGACATTCAGTACTTC
cdr3_aa: CASSLAGMDIQYF

d_call: .
v_call: TRBV9
clone_size: .
j_call: TRBJ2-2
cdr3_nt: TGTGCCAGCAGCACAACCATTCTTGGGGAGCTGTTTTTT
cdr3_aa: CASSTTILGELFF

d_call: .
v_call: TRBV7-9
clone_size: .
j_call: TRBJ1-5
cdr3_nt: TGTGCCAGCAGCTTAGTAGGGGGGGAACAGCCCCAGCATTTT
cdr3_aa: CASSLVGGEQPQHF

d_call: .
v_call: TRBV9
clone_size: .
j_call: TRBJ2-3
cdr3_nt: TGTGCCAGCAGCGTGGAGGGTACGACAGATACGCAGTATTTT
cdr3_aa: CASSVEGTTDTQYF

d_call: .
v_call: TRBV2
clone_size: .
j_call: TRBJ2-7
cdr3_nt: TGTGCCAGCAGGGAACAGGGATTCGGCGAGCAGTACTTC
cdr3_aa: CASREQGFGEQYF

d_call: .
v_call: TRBV7-9
clone_size: few
j_call: TRBJ2-5
cdr3_nt: TGTGCCAGCAGCACCCAGACAGCTGGAGAGACCCAGTACTTC
cdr3_aa: CASSTQTAGETQYF

d_call: .
v_call: TRBV2
clone_size: .
j_call: TRBJ1-5
cdr3_nt: TGTGCCAGCACCCTACTTGGGGTCAGCAATCAGCCCCAGCATTTT
cdr3_aa: CASTLLGVSNQPQHF

d_call: TRBD2
v_call: TRBV24-1
clone_size: .
j_call: TRBJ2-7
cdr3_nt: TGTGCCACCAGTGGGCGGGAGCCCGGGGGAGAGCAGTACTTC
cdr3_aa: CATSGREPGGEQYF

d_call: TRBD1
v_call: TRBV24-1
clone_size: .
j_call: TRBJ2-7
cdr3_nt: TGTGCCACCAGTGACCCAGGGGGACCTACCTACGAGCAGTACTTC
cdr3_aa: CATSDPGGPTYEQYF

d_call: .
v_call: TRBV6-1
clone_size: .
j_call: TRBJ1-2
cdr3_nt: TGTGCCAGCAGTGAAGCGCGTACGGTCTCAGGAGACTATGGCTACACCTTC
cdr3_aa: CASSEARTVSGDYGYTF

d_call: .
v_call: TRBV18
clone_size: .
j_call: TRBJ1-6
cdr3_nt: TGTGCCAGCTCACTGGACAGAGAGAATTCACCCCTCCACTTT
cdr3_aa: CASSLDRENSPLHF

d_call: TRBD2
v_call: TRBV11-3
clone_size: .
j_call: TRBJ2-3
cdr3_nt: TGTGCCAGCAGCTCAGGACTAGCGGGACAATATACGCAGTATTTT
cdr3_aa: CASSSGLAGQYTQYF

d_call: TRBD2
v_call: TRBV5-6
clone_size: .
j_call: TRBJ2-7
cdr3_nt: TGTGCCAGCAGCTTGGGCGGGAGGGCCTACGAGCAGTACTTC
cdr3_aa: CASSLGGRAYEQYF

d_call: TRBD1
v_call: TRBV15
clone_size: .
j_call: TRBJ1-1
cdr3_nt: TGTGCCACCAGCAGTGGACAGGGGAAAGGGAACACTGAAGCTTTCTTT
cdr3_aa: CATSSGQGKGNTEAFF

d_call: TRBD1
v_call: TRBV3-1/TRBV3-2
clone_size: .
j_call: TRBJ1-3
cdr3_nt: TGTGCCAGCAGCCCGGGACAGGGGCACGGCACCATATATTTT
cdr3_aa: CASSPGQGHGTIYF

d_call: .
v_call: TRBV6-5
clone_size: .
j_call: TRBJ2-7
cdr3_nt: .
cdr3_aa: CASSYRFGAGYEQYF

d_call: TRBD1
v_call: TRBV25-1
clone_size: .
j_call: TRBJ2-1
cdr3_nt: TGTGCCAGCAGTTGGGACAGCCGAGGGAATGAGCAGTTCTTC
cdr3_aa: CASSWDSRGNEQFF

d_call: .
v_call: TRBV28
clone_size: once
j_call: TRBJ1-1
cdr3_nt: TGTGCCAGCAGTCAACGTCAGGGGTGGGCTTTCTTT
cdr3_aa: CASSQRQGWAFF

d_call: .
v_call: TRBV5-1
clone_size: few
j_call: TRBJ1-2
cdr3_nt: TGCGCCAGCAGCTTGGGTATAGGGTCAAGGGGCTATGGCTACACCTTC
cdr3_aa: CASSLGIGSRGYGYTF